Shown below are 5 T cell receptor beta chains from a single sample sequenced in a study of blood T cell repertoires in COVID-19. The repertoire was sequenced with immunoSEQ multiplex PCR; TCRdb's copy has only in-frame clones and lacks some. The repertoire consists of nearly 400,000 clones, with around 92% occurring once and the leading ten covering about 1.7%. The source material was PBMCs or T cells enriched from blood (not recorded which). All receptors come from a woman in her twenties or thirties who had recovered from COVID-19.

This clone occurred many times. The V gene is TRBV18, the J gene TRBJ1-5, with D possibly TRBD1 on 5 matching bases. Germline assignment: CDR1 KGHSH and CDR2 LQKENI. The ends were cut back, 8 bases at V and 4 bases at J, with 15 bases in the middle. The CDR3 is made up of 14 amino acids. The CDR3 sequence is CASGAGPSNQPQHF. The CDR3, as DNA: TGTGCCAGCGGGGCAGGACCCAGTAATCAGCCCCAGCATTTT.

The V gene is TRBV9, the J gene TRBJ2-7, with 12 nucleotides matching TRBD1. The CDR3 spans 16 residues. CDR1 is SGDLS and CDR2 is YYNGEE in the germline V gene. The V segment lost 0 bases and the J segment 5 bases; nucleotides outside the gene matches: 6. The CDR3 sequence is CASSVDSGTGGDEQYF. The CDR3 nucleotides are TGTGCCAGCAGCGTAGATTCGGGGACAGGGGGCGACGAGCAGTACTTC. The variable domain in full, completed from reference TRBV9 and TRBJ2-7, reads DSGVTQTPKHLITATGQRVTLRCSPRSGDLSVYWYQQSLDQGLQFLIQYYNGEERAKGNILERFSAQQFPDLHSELNLSSLELGDSALYFCASSVDSGTGGDEQYFGPGTRLTVT.

The genes are TRBV5-1 and TRBJ2-1; 9 bases match TRBD2. Unmatched junction bases numbered 12, after V lost 5 bases and J lost 6 bases. This CDR3 is 16 amino acids long. Germline V gives CDR1 SGHRS, CDR2 YFSETQ. The CDR3 DNA is TGCGCCAGCAGTCTCGCAGGGGCTAGCGGGATCAATGAGCAGTTCTTC. Encoded protein: CASSLAGASGINEQFF.

This chain joins TRBV6-6 and TRBJ1-2, with TRBD1 identical over 8 bases. CDR1 and CDR2 (germline): MNHNY, SVGAGI (reference sequence). There are 14 residues in the CDR3. V was clipped by 7 bases and J by 2 bases; unmatched bases: 6. The CDR3 region has the DNA TGTGCCAGCACCCCCCGGACAGGGAACTATGGCTACACCTTC. This translates into CASTPRTGNYGYTF.

This chain joins TRBV5-8 and TRBJ1-3; D perhaps matches TRBD1 (6 bases). Germline V CDR1 and CDR2: SGHTS, YDEGEE. V was trimmed by 1 base and J by 1 base, leaving 18 bases between them. The CDR3 has 18 amino acids. CDR3 coding DNA: TGTGCCAGCAGCTTGTCCCAGGGGAAGTGGGGTTCTGGAAACACCATATATTTT. Encoded protein: CASSLSQGKWGSGNTIYF.